This entry lists 18 T cell receptor beta chains sequenced from one sample in a study of cytomegalovirus exposure and HLA in healthy donors (dated by TCRdb to 2016 to 2017). Receptors were amplified or captured by the immunoSEQ multiplex PCR assay. The multiplex PCR relied on a mix of 60 forward primers for TCR Vbeta segments and 13 reverse primers for TCR Jbeta segments. Held by TCRdb, this immuneACCESS table contains in-frame sequences only and omits some clones. Under half of the omission traces to an unresolved V gene where checked; the cause of the rest is unknown. Here the sample has 80,000 or so clones; about 84% occur a single time. 3% to 3.5% of the sample comes from the top ten. The specimen was PBMCs. These receptors originate from a man aged 35 to 55 in good health and CMV-seronegative.

This chain joins TRBV6-5 and TRBJ1-5; D unclear. V lost 6 bases, J lost 0 bases, and 6 bases lay in between. This CDR3 spans 13 amino acids. CDR1 and CDR2 from the germline V gene are MNHEY and SVGAGI. The CDR3 DNA is TGTGCCAGCAGCCCCTATAGCAATCAGCCCCAGCATTTT. It yields the protein CASSPYSNQPQHF.

The rearrangement uses TRBV19 and TRBJ2-5, with 7 bases fitting TRBD1. The CDR3 is 13 amino acids. CDR1 is LNHDA and CDR2 is SQIVND in the germline V gene (reference sequence). V shed 7 bases and J 2 bases; nucleotides not matched to a gene: 4. The CDR3 DNA sequence: TGTGCCAGTATGAGGACAGGACAAGAGACCCAGTACTTC. Protein sequence: CASMRTGQETQYF.

The chain employs TRBV6-5 and TRBJ1-1; 8 bases agree with TRBD1. There are 15 residues in the CDR3. Germline V gene lookup returns CDR1 MNHEY and CDR2 SVGAGI. V shed 3 bases and J 2 bases; nucleotides not matched to a gene: 5. The CDR3 DNA is TGTGCCAGCAGTTATCACGGACAGGGTAACACTGAAGCTTTCTTT. This gives the protein CASSYHGQGNTEAFF.

This chain joins TRBV11-2 and TRBJ2-3, with 9 bases that match TRBD2. CDR3 length: 15 amino acids. The V gene's germline CDR1 is SGHAT and CDR2 FQNNGV. V shed 5 bases, J shed 2 bases, and the junction held 5 bases outside the gene matches. The CDR3 coding sequence is TGTGCCAGCAGCGCATGGACTAGCGCCACAGATACGCAGTATTTT. Translation: CASSAWTSATDTQYF.

The chain is built from TRBV7-9 and TRBJ1-2; weak D call: TRBD1 (5 bases). The V gene lost 1 base and the J gene lost 8 bases, with 8 bases spanning the gap. The germline gives CDR1 SEHNR, CDR2 FQNEAQ (reference sequence). The CDR3 extends over 12 amino acids. CDR3 DNA: TGTGCCAGCAGCTTAGTTAGGGGAGGCTACACCTTC. Translating it yields CASSLVRGGYTF. Based on the CDR3 plus reference TRBV7-9 and TRBJ1-2, the full variable domain is DTGVSQNPRHKITKRGQNVTFRCDPISEHNRLYWYRQTLGQGPEFLTYFQNEAQLEKSRLLSDRFSAERPKGSFSTLEIQRTEQGDSAMYLCASSLVRGGYTFGSGTRLTVV.

This clone was counted between two and nine times. The V gene is TRBV7-2, the J gene TRBJ2-5, with a possible D match to TRBD2 (6 bases). Germline assignment: CDR1 SGHTA and CDR2 FQGNSA. The CDR3 has 13 amino acids. Trimming removed 5 bases at V and 4 bases at J, with 11 bases between. Here the CDR3 DNA reads TGTGCCAGCAGCCCAAACGGGGGAGAGACCCAGTACTTC. Protein: CASSPNGGETQYF.

This clone was observed a handful of times. The rearrangement uses TRBV4-3 and TRBJ2-3, with TRBD1 matching 7 bases. After removal of 11 bases from V and 3 bases from J, the junction contained 8 bases not matched to a gene. The germline V gene encodes CDR1 LGHNA and CDR2 YSLEER. The CDR3 consists of 13 residues. In DNA form, the CDR3 reads TGCGCCGAAAACAGGGGAGAGACAGATACGCAGTATTTT. Amino acids: CAENRGETDTQYF.

This chain connects TRBV5-1 to TRBJ2-5; 10 positions match TRBD1. Trimming removed 4 bases from V and 5 bases from J; junction bases left unmatched: 8. This CDR3 region has 15 residues. In germline, CDR1 is SGHRS, CDR2 YFSETQ. This CDR3 reads CASSSTGTGEETQYF. The CDR3 nucleotides read TGCGCCAGCAGCAGTACCGGGACAGGGGAGGAGACCCAGTACTTC.

V is TRBV6-1 and J is TRBJ1-1; D gene ambiguous. Deletions cut 7 bases from V and 4 bases from J, with 13 bases between. Germline V gene lookup returns CDR1 MNHNS and CDR2 SASEGT. This CDR3 has 13 amino acids. CDR3 sequence (DNA): TGTGCCAGCATCTGGACTCCGACCACTGAAGCTTTCTTT. This codes for CASIWTPTTEAFF.

This sequence joins TRBV5-4 and TRBJ2-6; maybe TRBD1 (5 bases). Looked up from germline, CDR1 is SGHNT and CDR2 is YYREEE (reference sequence). Trimming removed 0 bases from V and 0 bases from J, with 10 bases in between. The CDR3 contains 17 residues. The CDR3: CASSLGTIGSGANVLTF. The CDR3 nucleotides are TGTGCCAGCAGCTTGGGGACAATTGGCTCTGGGGCCAACGTCCTGACTTTC.

V and J are TRBV4-2 and TRBJ2-1, with 10 positions matching TRBD2. Germline V gives CDR1 LGHNA, CDR2 YNFKEQ. The ends lost 4 bases at V and 7 bases at J; junction bases unmatched: 16. The CDR3 extends over 18 amino acids. CDR3 DNA: TGTGCCAGCAGCCCAAAGCCCCCGCTAGCGGGGGAGGGGAATGAGCAGTTCTTC. It translates to CASSPKPPLAGEGNEQFF.

This chain uses TRBV2 with TRBJ2-5; 7 nucleotides agree with TRBD2. From germline, CDR1 is SNHLY and CDR2 FYNNEI. Trimming at V came to 3 bases and at J to 2 bases, leaving 6 bases not matched to a gene. The CDR3 contains 15 residues. In DNA form, the CDR3 reads TGTGCCAGCAGTGAGAGAGCGGGAAGGCAAGAGACCCAGTACTTC. The encoded protein is CASSERAGRQETQYF. The full variable domain, completed using reference TRBV2 and TRBJ2-5, is EPEVTQTPSHQVTQMGQEVILRCVPISNHLYFYWYRQILGQKVEFLVSFYNNEISEKSEIFDDQFSVERPDGSNFTLKIRSTKLEDSAMYFCASSERAGRQETQYFGPGTRLLVL.

The chain recombines TRBV6-5 with TRBJ2-7; 7 bases fit TRBD2. Trimming at V came to 8 bases and at J to 7 bases, leaving 8 bases not matched to a gene. The CDR3 loop spans 12 amino acids. Germline V gene lookup returns CDR1 MNHEY and CDR2 SVGAGI. CDR3 protein: CASGGVGGEQYF. DNA of the CDR3: TGTGCCAGCGGGGGGGTAGGAGGTGAGCAGTACTTC.

This chain connects TRBV7-6 to TRBJ1-6, with D hard to call. The CDR3 runs to 13 residues. Trimming shortened V by 6 bases and J by 3 bases, and 6 bases separated the two germline ends. From germline, CDR1 is SGHVS and CDR2 FNYEAQ. The CDR3 loop is CASRFFYNSPLHF. As DNA, the CDR3 is TGTGCCAGCAGGTTCTTCTATAATTCACCCCTCCACTTT.

The rearrangement joins TRBV5-1 to TRBJ2-5; the match to TRBD1 covers 7 bases. The DNA end favors TRBJ2-7, so the J call may be wrong. CDR3 length equals 14 residues. Germline values: CDR1 SGHRS, CDR2 YFSETQ. DNA of the CDR3: TGCGCCAGCAGCTTGGAGGACAGGAGTTACGAGCAGTACTTC. Its protein product is CASSLEDRSYEQYF.

The rearrangement links TRBV7-2 to TRBJ2-1; TRBD2 matches at 9 bases. CDR3 size: 17 residues. V shed 1 base and J 1 base; nucleotides not matched to a gene: 5. CDR1 is SGHTA and CDR2 is FQGNSA in the germline V gene. The CDR3, as DNA: TGTGCCAGCAGCTTAGTCCCTAGCGGGATTTCCTACAATGAGCAGTTCTTC. Its translation is CASSLVPSGISYNEQFF.

This clone was recorded once. This chain joins TRBV7-2 and TRBJ2-3, with TRBD2 identical over 10 bases. The CDR3 is made up of 16 amino acids. Losses at the gene ends were 0 bases for V and 7 bases for J; bases not matched to a gene: 7. The germline CDR1 and CDR2 sequences are SGHTA and FQGNSA. CDR3 sequence reads: CASSLAPSGGLNTQYF. The CDR3 DNA reads as TGTGCCAGCAGCTTAGCTCCTAGCGGGGGTCTGAATACGCAGTATTTT.

This chain joins TRBV5-4 and TRBJ1-5; TRBD1 aligns across 8 bases. The V gene end was trimmed by 4 bases and the J gene end by 3 bases; junction bases not matched to a gene: 6. Germline V CDR1 and CDR2: SGHNT, YYREEE (reference sequence). CDR3 length equals 15 residues. Here the CDR3 reads CASSVGQGLNQPQHF. DNA for the CDR3: TGTGCCAGCAGCGTTGGACAGGGCCTCAATCAGCCCCAGCATTTT.